Reported below is one TCR beta chain. This entry belongs to a study of blood T cell repertoires in COVID-19. Study details: From T cells, B-cell-depleted T cells, or PBMCs came the material, which was cDNA or gDNA.

Assay: immunoSEQ multiplex PCR; the TCRdb copy retains only in-frame clones and omits some. The sample records 450,000 or so clones, about 90% being singletons. The ends were cut back, 5 bases at V and 0 bases at J, with 17 bases in the middle. The CDR3 covers 16 residues. Germline V lookup: CDR1 SGHNT, CDR2 YYREEE (reference sequence). The receptor was isolated from a man aged 18 to 35 with COVID-19, enrolled during active disease. J is TRBJ1-1 and V is TRBV5-4; D ambiguous. The source material was peripheral blood. The CDR3 sequence: CASRLAGSIMNTEAFF. CDR3 in DNA: TGTGCCAGCAGACTGGCCGGGAGCATTATGAACACTGAAGCTTTCTTT.